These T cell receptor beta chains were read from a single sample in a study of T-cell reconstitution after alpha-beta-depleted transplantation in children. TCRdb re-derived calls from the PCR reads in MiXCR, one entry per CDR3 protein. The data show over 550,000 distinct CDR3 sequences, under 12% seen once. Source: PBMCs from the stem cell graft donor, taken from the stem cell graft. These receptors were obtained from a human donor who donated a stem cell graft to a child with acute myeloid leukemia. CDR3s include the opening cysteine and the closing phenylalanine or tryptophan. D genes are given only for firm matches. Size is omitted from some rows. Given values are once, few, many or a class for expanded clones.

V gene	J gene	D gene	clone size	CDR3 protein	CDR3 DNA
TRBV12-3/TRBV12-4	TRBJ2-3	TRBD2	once	CASSSSGRGPDTQYF	TGTGCCAGCAGTTCTAGCGGGAGAGGCCCAGATACGCAGTATTTT
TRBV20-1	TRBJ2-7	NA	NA	CSARVDGVRPTYEQYF	TGCAGTGCTAGAGTTGACGGGGTCCGTCCCACCTACGAGCAGTACTTC
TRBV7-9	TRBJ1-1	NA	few	CASSLPGLNTEAFF	TGTGCCAGCAGCTTGCCAGGGTTGAACACTGAAGCTTTCTTT
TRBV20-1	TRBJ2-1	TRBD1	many	CSARLPPGQGTGNSYNEQFF	TGCAGTGCTAGACTACCGCCGGGACAGGGGACGGGGAACTCCTACAATGAGCAGTTCTTC
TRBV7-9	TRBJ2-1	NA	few	CASSTGTRLDNEQFF	TGTGCCAGCAGCACCGGGACTCGCTTGGACAATGAGCAGTTCTTC
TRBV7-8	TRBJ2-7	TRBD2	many	CASSWVLAGGRYEQYF	TGTGCCAGCAGCTGGGTTCTAGCGGGAGGGCGGTACGAGCAGTACTTC
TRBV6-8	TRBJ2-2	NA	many	CASSYMGRNTGELFF	TGTGCCAGCAGTTACATGGGTAGAAACACCGGGGAGCTGTTTTTT
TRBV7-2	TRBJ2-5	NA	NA	CASSLVLNVMETQYF	TGTGCCAGCAGCTTAGTACTCAACGTGATGGAGACCCAGTACTTC
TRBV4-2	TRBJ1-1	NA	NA	CASSQDPSSGRAFF	TGTGCCAGCAGCCAAGATCCGTCCTCGGGGAGAGCTTTCTTT
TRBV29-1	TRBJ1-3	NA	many	CSVGVQGISGNTIYF	TGCAGCGTAGGGGTTCAGGGGATCTCTGGAAACACCATATATTTT
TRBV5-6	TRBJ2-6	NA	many	CASSPRVAGANVLTF	TGTGCCAGCAGCCCCAGGGTGGCTGGGGCCAACGTCCTGACTTTC
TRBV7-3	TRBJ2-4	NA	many	CASSLSLRDIQYF	TGTGCCAGCAGCTTAAGCCTTCGTGACATTCAGTACTTC
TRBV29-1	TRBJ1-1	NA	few	CSVETHPEAFF	TGCAGCGTTGAGACCCACCCTGAAGCTTTCTTT
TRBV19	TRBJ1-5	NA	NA	CASSISMGNQPQHF	TGTGCCAGTAGTATTTCGATGGGCAATCAGCCCCAGCATTTT
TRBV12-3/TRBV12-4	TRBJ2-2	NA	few	CASSRKRGDGGELFF	TGTGCCAGCAGTCGAAAGAGGGGGGATGGCGGGGAGCTGTTTTTT
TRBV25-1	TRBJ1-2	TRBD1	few	CASSEYGTDKGYTF	TGTGCCAGCAGTGAATACGGGACAGACAAAGGCTACACCTTC
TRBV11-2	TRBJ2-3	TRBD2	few	CASSPTRGRAGGRRTQYF	TGTGCCAGCAGCCCCACCCGGGGAAGGGCGGGAGGCCGTCGTACGCAGTATTTT
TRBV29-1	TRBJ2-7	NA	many	CSVASTVPYEQYF	TGCAGCGTCGCCAGTACAGTCCCCTACGAGCAGTACTTC
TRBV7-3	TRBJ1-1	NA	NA	CASSADSLGTEAFF	TGTGCCAGCAGCGCCGACAGCTTGGGCACTGAAGCTTTCTTT
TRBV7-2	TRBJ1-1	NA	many	CASSLFGMNTEAFF	TGTGCCAGCAGCTTATTCGGTATGAACACTGAAGCTTTCTTT
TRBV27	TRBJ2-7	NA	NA	CASSLSPRAGSYEQYF	TGTGCCAGCAGTTTATCCCCTCGGGCGGGATCCTACGAGCAGTACTTC
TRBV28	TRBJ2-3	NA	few	CASSTRRGSSTDTQYF	TGTGCCAGCAGCACCCGGCGTGGATCTAGCACAGATACGCAGTATTTT
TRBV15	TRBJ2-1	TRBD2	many	CATSRGTSGANEQFF	TGTGCCACCAGCAGAGGGACTAGCGGGGCCAATGAGCAGTTCTTC
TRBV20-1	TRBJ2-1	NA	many	CSAREGANANEQFF	TGCAGTGCTAGAGAAGGGGCGAACGCAAATGAGCAGTTCTTC
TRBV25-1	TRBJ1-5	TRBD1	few	CASSESRQGHQPQHF	TGTGCCAGCAGTGAATCCCGACAGGGGCATCAGCCCCAGCATTTT
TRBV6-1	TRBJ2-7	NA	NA	CASRNTAGAHEQYF	TGTGCCAGCAGGAACACGGCAGGTGCACACGAGCAGTACTTC
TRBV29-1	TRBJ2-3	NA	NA	CSVAGGPRSTDTQYF	TGCAGCGTTGCCGGTGGACCTCGTAGCACAGATACGCAGTATTTT
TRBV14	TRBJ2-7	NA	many	CASSQYARSYEQYF	TGTGCCAGCAGCCAATATGCCCGCTCCTACGAGCAGTACTTC
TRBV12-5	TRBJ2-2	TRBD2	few	CASGLGRGGANTGELFF	TGTGCTAGTGGTTTGGGCCGGGGGGGAGCAAACACCGGGGAGCTGTTTTTT
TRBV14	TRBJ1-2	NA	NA	CASSQDFGSHRGYTF	TGTGCCAGCAGCCAAGATTTCGGGTCCCACCGTGGCTACACCTTC
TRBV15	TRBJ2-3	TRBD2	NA	CATSLGGSSDTQYF	TGTGCCACCAGCCTCGGGGGGAGCTCAGATACGCAGTATTTT
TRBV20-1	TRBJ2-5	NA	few	CSARDQGQGRSETQYF	TGCAGTGCTAGAGATCAAGGTCAGGGTCGTTCGGAGACCCAGTACTTC
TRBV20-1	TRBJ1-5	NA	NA	CSARDRGERQPQHF	TGCAGTGCTAGAGATCGAGGGGAGAGGCAGCCCCAGCATTTT
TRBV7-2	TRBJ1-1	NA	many	CASSLKGGWDTEAFF	TGTGCCAGCAGCTTAAAGGGGGGCTGGGACACTGAAGCTTTCTTT
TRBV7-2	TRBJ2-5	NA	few	CASSLAHTTGQETQYF	TGTGCCAGCAGCTTAGCGCATACAACAGGCCAAGAGACCCAGTACTTC
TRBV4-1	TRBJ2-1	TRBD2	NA	CASSQGPSAGGGDEQFF	TGCGCCAGCAGCCAAGGCCCTTCAGCGGGAGGCGGGGATGAGCAGTTCTTC
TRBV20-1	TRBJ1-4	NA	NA	CSAPYRGEKLFF	TGCAGCGCGCCCTACCGGGGGGAAAAACTGTTTTTT
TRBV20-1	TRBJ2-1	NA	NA	CSARGLGRGEQFF	TGCAGTGCTAGAGGACTCGGCCGCGGGGAGCAGTTCTTC
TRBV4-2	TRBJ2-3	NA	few	CASSQPEAITDTQYF	TGTGCCAGCAGCCAACCCGAGGCGATCACAGATACGCAGTATTTT
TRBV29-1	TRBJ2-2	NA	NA	CSVVATTGELFF	TGCAGCGTTGTAGCAACCACCGGGGAGCTGTTTTTT
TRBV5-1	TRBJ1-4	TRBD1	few	CASSLGTGFNEKLFF	TGCGCCAGCAGCTTGGGGACAGGCTTTAATGAAAAACTGTTTTTT
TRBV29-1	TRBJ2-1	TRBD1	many	CSLRQGQGVNEQFF	TGCAGCCTGCGGCAGGGACAGGGGGTTAATGAGCAGTTCTTC
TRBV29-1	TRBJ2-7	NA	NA	CSVGRWGSYEQYF	TGCAGCGTTGGCAGATGGGGCTCCTACGAGCAGTACTTC
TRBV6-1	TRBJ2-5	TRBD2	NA	CASSERSGLQETQYF	TGTGCCAGCAGTGAAAGGTCGGGACTACAAGAGACCCAGTACTTC
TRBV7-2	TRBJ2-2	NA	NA	CASSSLANTGELFF	TGTGCCAGCAGCTCCCTAGCGAACACCGGGGAGCTGTTTTTT
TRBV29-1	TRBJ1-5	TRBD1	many	CSVAGTGYQPQHF	TGCAGCGTCGCCGGGACAGGGTACCAGCCCCAGCATTTT
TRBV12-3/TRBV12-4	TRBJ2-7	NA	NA	CASSLWTETYEQYF	TGTGCCAGCAGTTTATGGACAGAAACCTACGAGCAGTACTTC